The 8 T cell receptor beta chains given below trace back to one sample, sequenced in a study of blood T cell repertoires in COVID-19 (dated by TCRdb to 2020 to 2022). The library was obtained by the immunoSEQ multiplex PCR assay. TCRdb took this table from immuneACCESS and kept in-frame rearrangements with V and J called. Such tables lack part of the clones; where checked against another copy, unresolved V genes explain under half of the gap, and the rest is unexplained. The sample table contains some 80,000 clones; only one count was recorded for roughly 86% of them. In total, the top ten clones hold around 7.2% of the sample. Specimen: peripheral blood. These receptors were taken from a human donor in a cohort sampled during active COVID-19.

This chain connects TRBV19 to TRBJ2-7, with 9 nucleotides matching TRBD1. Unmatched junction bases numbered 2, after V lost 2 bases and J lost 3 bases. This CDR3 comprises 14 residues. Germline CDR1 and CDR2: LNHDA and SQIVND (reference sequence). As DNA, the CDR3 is TGTGCCAGTAGTATACCGGGACAGGGCTACGAGCAGTACTTC. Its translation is CASSIPGQGYEQYF.

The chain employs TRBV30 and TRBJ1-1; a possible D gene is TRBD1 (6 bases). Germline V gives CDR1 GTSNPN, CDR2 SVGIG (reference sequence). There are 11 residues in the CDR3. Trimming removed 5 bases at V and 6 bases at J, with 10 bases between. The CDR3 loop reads CAWATGPEAFF. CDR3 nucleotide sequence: TGTGCCTGGGCTACAGGGCCTGAAGCTTTCTTT.

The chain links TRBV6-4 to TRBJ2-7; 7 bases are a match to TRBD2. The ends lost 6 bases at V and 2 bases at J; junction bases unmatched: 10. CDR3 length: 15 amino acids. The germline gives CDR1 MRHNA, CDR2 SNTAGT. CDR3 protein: CASSLESGVTYEQYF. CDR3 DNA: TGTGCCAGCAGCCTTGAAAGCGGGGTTACCTACGAGCAGTACTTC.

This CDR3 reads CASSFQGLSNQPQHF. CDR3 sequence (DNA): TGTGCCAGCAGCTTCCAGGGTCTATCTAATCAGCCCCAGCATTTT. This rearrangement joins TRBV5-6 to TRBJ1-5, with a possible D match to TRBD1 (5 bases). There are 15 residues in the CDR3. The V gene's germline CDR1 is SGHDT and CDR2 YYEEEE. V lost 2 bases and J lost 4, with 13 bases in between.

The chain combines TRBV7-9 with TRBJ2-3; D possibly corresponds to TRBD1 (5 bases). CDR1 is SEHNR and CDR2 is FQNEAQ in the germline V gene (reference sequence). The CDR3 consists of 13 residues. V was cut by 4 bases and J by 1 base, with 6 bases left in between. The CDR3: CASSSTGTDTQYF. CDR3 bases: TGTGCCAGCAGCTCGACAGGCACAGATACGCAGTATTTT.

Here the CDR3 reads CASSPPGGKGYEQYF. In nucleotides, the CDR3 is TGTGCCAGCAGCCCACCAGGAGGGAAGGGCTACGAGCAGTACTTC. The chain carries TRBV5-6 and TRBJ2-7, with D perhaps TRBD2 (6 bases). The V gene lost 4 bases and the J gene lost 3 bases, with 17 bases spanning the gap. The germline V gene encodes CDR1 SGHDT and CDR2 YYEEEE. The CDR3 covers 15 residues.

CDR3 residues: CASSQAITGGTEAFF. CDR3 bases: TGTGCCAGCAGCCAAGCCATAACAGGGGGCACTGAAGCTTTCTTT. This rearrangement joins TRBV3-1 (or the pseudogene TRBV3-2) to TRBJ1-1; 8 positions agree with TRBD1. This CDR3 contains 15 residues. Germline V lookup: CDR1 LGHDT, CDR2 YNNKEL (reference sequence). Losses at the gene ends were 1 base for V and 4 bases for J; bases not matched to a gene: 5.

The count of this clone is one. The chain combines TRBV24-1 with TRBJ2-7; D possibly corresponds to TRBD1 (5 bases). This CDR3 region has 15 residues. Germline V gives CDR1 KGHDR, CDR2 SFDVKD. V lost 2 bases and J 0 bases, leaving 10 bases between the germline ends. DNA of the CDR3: TGTGCCACCAGTGATTCGACAGCGAACTCCTACGAGCAGTACTTC. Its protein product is CATSDSTANSYEQYF.